These 24 T cell receptor beta chains were all obtained from the same sample, sequenced in a study of control samples from healthy donors and cancer patients. The table came from immunoSEQ multiplex PCR; TCRdb's copy has only in-frame clones and leaves some out. This sample carries over 150,000 clones, about 95% of them seen once, and the ten largest clones take 11% to 15%. Material for sequencing was PBMCs. These receptors were taken from a man aged 55 to 69 with colorectal cancer.

The chain combines TRBV7-9 with TRBJ2-5, with 7 bases aligning to TRBD1. Germline CDR1 and CDR2: SEHNR and FQNEAQ (reference sequence). This CDR3 has 14 residues. Trimming took 2 bases from V and 5 from J; bases not matched to a gene: 5. CDR3 protein: CASSLTDRLETQYF. The CDR3 nucleotides read TGTGCCAGCAGCTTAACGGACAGGTTGGAGACCCAGTACTTC. Supplemented by reference TRBV7-9 and TRBJ2-5, the full variable domain reads DTGVSQNPRHKITKRGQNVTFRCDPISEHNRLYWYRQTLGQGPEFLTYFQNEAQLEKSRLLSDRFSAERPKGSFSTLEIQRTEQGDSAMYLCASSLTDRLETQYFGPGTRLLVL.

V is TRBV3-1 (or the pseudogene TRBV3-2) and J is TRBJ1-6; D ambiguous. The CDR3 extends over 15 amino acids. CDR1 is LGHDT and CDR2 is YNNKEL in the germline V gene (reference sequence). Trimming shortened V by 0 bases and J by 0 bases, and 3 bases separated the two germline ends. In nucleotides, the CDR3 is TGTGCCAGCAGCCAAGACACCTCCTATAATTCACCCCTCCACTTT. Translating it yields CASSQDTSYNSPLHF.

This chain uses TRBV12-3 or TRBV12-4 with TRBJ2-3; D remains ambiguous. Trimming shortened V by 6 bases and J by 5 bases, and 9 bases separated the two germline ends. The CDR3 has 12 amino acids. The CDR3 DNA follows: TGTGCCAGCAGCCTACTTCTAGATACGCAGTATTTT. Protein: CASSLLLDTQYF.

The chain is built from TRBV5-6 and TRBJ2-5; 7 bases agree with TRBD1. Per germline, CDR1 SGHDT and CDR2 YYEEEE. The CDR3 runs to 16 residues. V was clipped by 4 bases and J by 0 bases; unmatched bases: 9. The CDR3 DNA reads TGTGCCAGCAGCCTTAAGGCCGGGACAGACCAAGAGACCCAGTACTTC. It encodes CASSLKAGTDQETQYF.

This sequence joins TRBV5-1 and TRBJ1-2, with D possibly matching TRBD1 (5 bases). Germline V gives CDR1 SGHRS, CDR2 YFSETQ. The CDR3 runs 14 residues. Trimming stripped 0 bases from V and 4 bases from J, with 10 bases between. CDR3 sequence reads: CASSLEGVPYGYTF. CDR3 sequence (DNA): TGCGCCAGCAGCTTGGAAGGGGTCCCCTATGGCTACACCTTC.

About this clone itself: Other DNA sequences from this sample encode an identical CDR3 as well. The gene calls are TRBV5-1 and TRBJ2-5; 9 nucleotides line up with TRBD1. CDR3 length: 14 residues. From germline, CDR1 is SGHRS and CDR2 YFSETQ. The V segment lost 0 bases and the J segment 4 bases; nucleotides outside the gene matches: 1. CDR3 residues: CASSLGQGGETQYF. The CDR3 DNA sequence: TGCGCCAGCAGCTTGGGACAGGGGGGAGAGACCCAGTACTTC.

The table lists this clone with a count of one. The chain couples TRBV5-6 to TRBJ2-7, with TRBD2 as a possible D gene (6 bases). The V gene's germline CDR1 is SGHDT and CDR2 YYEEEE. V was trimmed by 7 bases and J by 7 bases, leaving 18 bases between them. CDR3 length: 13 amino acids. This CDR3 reads CASFRLGAGEQYF. The CDR3 DNA reads as TGTGCCAGCTTTCGTCTCGGGGCGGGAGAGCAGTACTTC.

The rearrangement uses TRBV7-2 and TRBJ2-7; D is ambiguous. The V and J ends lost 5 bases and 2 bases respectively, with 13 bases between them. The CDR3 length is 14 residues. Germline assignment: CDR1 SGHTA and CDR2 FQGNSA. CDR3: CASSPMGSPYEQYF. DNA for the CDR3: TGTGCCAGCAGCCCTATGGGTTCCCCCTACGAGCAGTACTTC.

This clone was detected once. The V call is TRBV7-9, the J call TRBJ2-5, with 8 nucleotides matching TRBD1. The J segment lost 3 bases and the V segment lost 5 bases, leaving 2 bases of the junction unmatched. CDR1 and CDR2 from the germline V gene are SEHNR and FQNEAQ (reference sequence). The CDR3 is 13 residues long. CDR3 sequence (DNA): TGTGCCAGCAGCAGGGACAGGAAAGAGACCCAGTACTTC. As protein: CASSRDRKETQYF.

CDR3 loop: CASSRVPGSANYGYTF. CDR3 nucleotides: TGCGCCAGCAGCCGAGTACCAGGGTCGGCTAACTATGGCTACACCTTC. V usage is TRBV4-3 and J usage is TRBJ1-2; D may be TRBD1 (5 bases). The CDR3 consists of 16 residues. V was shortened by 4 bases and J by 0 bases, with 15 bases between the two germline ends. Germline V gene data show CDR1 as LGHNA and CDR2 as YSLEER.

As concerns this clone: This CDR3 is also generated by other DNA sequences in the sample. V usage is TRBV6-2 or TRBV6-3 and J usage is TRBJ1-1; 10 positions match TRBD1. This CDR3 contains 15 residues. In germline, CDR1 is MNHEY, CDR2 SVGEGT. V dropped 5 bases and J dropped 0; count of bases not matched to a gene: 3. CDR3: CASSGTGEMNTEAFF. In nucleotides, the CDR3 is TGTGCCAGCAGTGGGACAGGGGAGATGAACACTGAAGCTTTCTTT.

This clone was found a few times. The chain carries TRBV5-1 and TRBJ1-3, with a tentative D call TRBD1 (6 bases). Germline CDR1 reads SGHRS; CDR2 reads YFSETQ. The CDR3 sequence is 16 residues long. Trimming shortened V by 4 bases and J by 4 bases, and 18 bases separated the two germline ends. The CDR3 nucleotides are TGCGCCAGCAGCAACGGACAAACGGGGGCGGGAAACACCATATATTTT. Amino acids: CASSNGQTGAGNTIYF.

The chain joins TRBV12-5 to TRBJ2-7, with no clear D. The CDR3 is 12 amino acids. Germline CDR1 reads LGHNT; CDR2 reads FRNRAP. Trimming pared 6 bases from V and 7 bases from J, leaving 13 bases between. CDR3 amino acids: CASGYTVGEQYF. CDR3 nucleotide sequence: TGTGCTAGTGGCTACACCGTGGGGGAGCAGTACTTC.

The V gene is TRBV9, the J gene TRBJ1-1; 9 nucleotides align to TRBD1. The V gene's germline CDR1 is SGDLS and CDR2 YYNGEE. The CDR3 totals 15 residues. Unmatched junction bases numbered 5, after V lost 0 bases and J lost 5 bases. DNA for the CDR3: TGTGCCAGCAGCGTAGGGGGGACAGGGAGAACTGAAGCTTTCTTT. Translation: CASSVGGTGRTEAFF.

The chain recombines TRBV5-1 with TRBJ2-7; a possible D gene is TRBD2 (6 bases). V was shortened by 0 bases and J by 0 bases, with 13 bases between the two germline ends. Germline V gives CDR1 SGHRS, CDR2 YFSETQ. This CDR3 has 16 residues. DNA of the CDR3: TGCGCCAGCAGCTTGGATATTAGCGGAAGCTCCTACGAGCAGTACTTC. It codes for CASSLDISGSSYEQYF.

V and J are TRBV5-6 and TRBJ1-4, with D perhaps TRBD1 (5 bases). V lost 2 bases to trimming and J lost 8 bases, with 13 bases between them. CDR1 is SGHDT and CDR2 is YYEEEE in the germline V gene. The CDR3 sequence is 14 residues long. The CDR3 nucleotides are TGTGCCAGCAGCTTTTTCCAGGGAGGGGAAAAACTGTTTTTT. Its protein product is CASSFFQGGEKLFF. The complete variable domain, with remaining parts taken from reference TRBV5-6 and TRBJ1-4, reads DAGVTQSPTHLIKTRGQQVTLRCSPKSGHDTVSWYQQALGQGPQFIFQYYEEEERQRGNFPDRFSGHQFPNYSSELNVNALLLGDSALYLCASSFFQGGEKLFFGSGTQLSVL.

This clone has a single count. The chain couples TRBV5-4 to TRBJ1-1, with 7 bases aligning to TRBD1. The V gene end was trimmed by 4 bases and the J gene end by 1 base; junction bases not matched to a gene: 7. The CDR3 totals 15 residues. CDR1 SGHNT and CDR2 YYREEE come from the germline V gene (reference sequence). The CDR3 region is CASSLNRDRNTEAFF. In DNA form, the CDR3 reads TGTGCCAGCAGCCTAAACCGGGACAGGAACACTGAAGCTTTCTTT.

The gene calls are TRBV5-4 and TRBJ1-4; TRBD1 agrees at 7 bases. CDR3 length: 14 residues. J was trimmed by 6 bases and V by 3 bases; bases with no gene match: 5. CDR1 is SGHNT and CDR2 is YYREEE in the germline V gene (reference sequence). CDR3 nucleotide sequence: TGTGCCAGCAGCTGGACAGGAATGGATGAAAAACTGTTTTTT. Its translation is CASSWTGMDEKLFF.

CDR3 coding DNA: TGCGCCAGCAGCTCGACGGACAGACATGAAAAACTGTTTTTT. Encoded protein: CASSSTDRHEKLFF. The chain couples TRBV5-1 to TRBJ1-4; D is possibly TRBD1 (6 bases). V lost 3 bases and J 6 bases, leaving 12 bases between the germline ends. The germline gives CDR1 SGHRS, CDR2 YFSETQ. The CDR3 sequence is 14 residues long.

The genes are TRBV27 and TRBJ1-1, with unresolved D. The V end was cut by 3 bases, the J end by 7 bases, with 12 bases between. This CDR3 comprises 13 residues. Germline V gene lookup returns CDR1 MNHEY and CDR2 SMNVEV (reference sequence). The CDR3 DNA reads TGTGCCAGCAGTTTTACAATCAAGGGTGAAGCTTTCTTT. Protein product: CASSFTIKGEAFF.

The chain recombines TRBV12-3 or TRBV12-4 with TRBJ1-2; no clear D gene. The CDR3 has 12 residues. The V gene lost 1 base and the J gene lost 7 bases, with 7 bases spanning the gap. CDR3 sequence reads: CASSLGGGGYTF. In DNA form, the CDR3 reads TGTGCCAGCAGTTTAGGGGGAGGTGGCTACACCTTC.

The chain uses TRBV6-5 and TRBJ2-5, with D tentatively TRBD2 (7 bases). The CDR3 sequence is 15 residues long. Germline V gene sequence: CDR1 MNHEY, CDR2 SVGAGI. The ends were cut back, 2 bases at V and 5 bases at J, with 15 bases in the middle. The DNA for the CDR3 is TGTGCCAGCAGTTACGGGGGGGGCCTTGGGGAGACCCAGTACTTC. Translating gives CASSYGGGLGETQYF.

V and J are TRBV25-1 and TRBJ1-3; D gene ambiguous. Deletions cut 2 bases from V and 7 bases from J, with 12 bases between. Per germline, CDR1 MGHDK and CDR2 SYGVNS. There are 14 residues in the CDR3. The CDR3 DNA reads as TGTGCCAGCAGTGAACACGGGATGGTGAACACCATATATTTT. The encoded protein is CASSEHGMVNTIYF.

DNA for the CDR3: TGTGCCATCCTCGGGACAGGCTCTGGGGCCAACGTCCTGACTTTC. Residues: CAILGTGSGANVLTF. V gene TRBV10-3 combines with J gene TRBJ2-6; 8 nucleotides agree with TRBD1. This CDR3 region has 15 residues. CDR1 ENHRY and CDR2 SYGVKD come from the germline V gene. Trimming at V came to 8 bases and at J to 0 bases, leaving 3 bases not matched to a gene.